These 14 T cell receptor beta chains were all obtained from the same sample, sequenced in a study of T cells in Graves' hyperthyroidism and ophthalmopathy. Amplification of TCR beta CDR3 regions used RNA as the template. HTBI primers were used for first-round RT-PCR of the TCR CDR3. TCRdb reprocessed the multiplex PCR reads via MiXCR and lists one record per CDR3 protein. Among about 540,000 distinct CDR3 sequences listed, around 45% were seen once. The source material was peripheral blood or thyroid tissue (not recorded which). All receptors derive from a woman under 30 with Graves' hyperthyroidism.

This clonotype was seen at least ten times. The V gene is TRBV20-1, the J gene TRBJ2-2, with D maybe TRBD2 (6 bases). CDR3 length: 15 amino acids. Germline V gene lookup returns CDR1 DFQATT and CDR2 SNEGSKA (reference sequence). Between the trimmed V and J ends, which lost 1 base and 1 base, there was a span of 10 bases. The CDR3 DNA reads TGCAGTGCTAGAGTTACTAGCAAGAACACCGGGGAGCTGTTTTTT. Translation gives CSARVTSKNTGELFF.

This clonotype appeared a single time. In this CDR3 the conserved last residue, phenylalanine or tryptophan, is missing, so a read error is likely. No DNA is shown, since the ends of the CDR3 on it are uncertain; the CDR3 is the one TCRdb lists. The chain is built from TRBV9 and TRBJ1-4. The CDR3 comprises 12 residues, both ends counted. Germline V gene data show CDR1 as SGDLS and CDR2 as YYNGEE. The CDR3 spells CASSGDGAGGFY.

This clonotype was found many times. The J gene is TRBJ1-4, the V gene TRBV6-1; TRBD1 matches 7 bases. The CDR3 totals 15 residues. CDR1 is MNHNS and CDR2 is SASEGT in the germline V gene. V was pared by 0 bases and J by 4 bases, with 2 bases of the junction left unmatched. For the CDR3, the DNA is TGTGCCAGCAGTGAAGCGTCAGGGGGTAATGAAAAACTGTTTTTT. It is translated as CASSEASGGNEKLFF.

This clonotype was found a few times. J is TRBJ1-6 and V is TRBV2; no firm D call. The CDR3 sequence is 17 residues long. Germline assignment: CDR1 SNHLY and CDR2 FYNNEI. Trimming took off 5 bases at V and 4 bases at J, with 18 bases between the two ends. The CDR3 sequence is CASSLSTDGLYNSPLHF. CDR3 sequence (DNA): TGTGCCAGCAGTTTATCGACCGACGGACTTTATAATTCACCCCTCCACTTT.

This clonotype turned up a few times. The V and J genes are TRBV7-6 and TRBJ2-2, with 8 nucleotides matching TRBD1. The CDR3 runs to 16 residues. V lost 5 bases and J lost 1; bases outside the gene matches: 6. The germline gives CDR1 SGHVS, CDR2 FNYEAQ. CDR3 DNA: TGTGCCAGCAGCCCATGGGGACAGGAGAACACCGGGGAGCTGTTTTTT. It specifies CASSPWGQENTGELFF.

The chain uses TRBV28 and TRBJ1-1; no clear D. V was shortened by 4 bases and J by 2 bases, with 11 bases between the two germline ends. The CDR3 is 14 amino acids. Germline assignment: CDR1 MDHEN and CDR2 SYDVKM. The CDR3 loop is CASSSAPTNTEAFF. Written as DNA, the CDR3 is TGTGCCAGCAGTTCGGCACCGACCAACACTGAAGCTTTCTTT.

The V gene is TRBV12-3 or TRBV12-4, the J gene TRBJ2-6; weak D call: TRBD1 (7 bases). V dropped 6 bases and J dropped 0 bases, with 15 bases sitting between them. The CDR3 sequence is 17 residues long. CDR3 region: CASREGARSSGANVLTF. In nucleotides, the CDR3 is TGTGCCAGCAGGGAGGGGGCCAGAAGCTCTGGGGCCAACGTCCTGACTTTC.

V gene TRBV12-3 or TRBV12-4 combines with J gene TRBJ1-2, with 9 bases that match TRBD1. This CDR3 region has 13 residues. V lost 5 bases and J lost 8; bases outside the gene matches: 6. CDR3 DNA: TGTGCCAGCAGTGACGGGGACAGGGAGGGCTACACCTTC. Amino acid sequence: CASSDGDREGYTF.

The CDR3 DNA follows: TGTGCCAGCAATAAAGGGGTCACCAGGGAGCTGTTTTTT. Its protein is CASNKGVTRELFF. The V and J genes are TRBV5-2 and TRBJ2-2; TRBD1, the D gene given by the table, was not confirmed from the DNA. TRBV5-2 is described as a pseudogene. This CDR3 spans 13 amino acids.

This clonotype was seen a single time. J is TRBJ1-2 and V is TRBV24-1; D is unresolved. Germline CDR1 is KGHDR and CDR2 is SFDVKD. Trimming took 4 bases from V and 11 from J, leaving 7 bases between them. The length of the CDR3 is 10 residues. In nucleotides, the CDR3 is TGTGCCACCAGTGAGAGCGGTTACACCTTC. Its translation: CATSESGYTF.

A note on this clonotype: One base away lies a much larger clone, so this may be a sequencing read error. The J gene is TRBJ1-5, the V gene TRBV6-1, with a tentative D call TRBD1 (6 bases). The CDR3 consists of 18 residues. Germline lookup yields CDR1 MNHNS and CDR2 SASEGT. DNA for the CDR3: TGTGCCATCAGTGAAGCGGTGGCGGCAGGGGCGTCCAATCAGCCCCAGCATTTT. As protein: CAISEAVAAGASNQPQHF.

In its sample, this clonotype was seen many times. The rearrangement joins TRBV5-1 to TRBJ1-1; no firm D call. CDR3 length equals 14 residues. V lost 0 bases to trimming and J lost 1 base, with 7 bases between them. Germline V lookup: CDR1 SGHRS, CDR2 YFSETQ. CDR3 sequence reads: CASSLVARNTEAFF. The CDR3 DNA sequence: TGCGCCAGCAGCTTGGTGGCGAGGAACACTGAAGCTTTCTTT. Complete variable domain (other parts from reference TRBV5-1 and TRBJ1-1): KAGVTQTPRYLIKTRGQQVTLSCSPISGHRSVSWYQQTPGQGLQFLFEYFSETQRNKGNFPGRFSGRQFSNSRSEMNVSTLELGDSALYLCASSLVARNTEAFFGQGTRLTVV.

The chain combines TRBV7-6 with TRBJ1-3; D gene ambiguous. Trimming took 4 bases from V and 0 from J, leaving 7 bases between them. Germline CDR1 and CDR2: SGHVS and FNYEAQ. This CDR3 is built from 14 residues. The CDR3, as DNA: TGTGCCAGCAGCTCCGCAGCCTCTGGAAACACCATATATTTT. Encoded protein: CASSSAASGNTIYF.

This clonotype has a count of ten or more. The chain is built from TRBV29-1 and TRBJ2-1, with 11 bases identical to TRBD2. V lost 4 bases, J lost 7 bases, and 3 bases stayed unmatched. Germline CDR1 and CDR2: SQVTM and ANQGSEA. This CDR3 is 13 amino acids long. The CDR3 DNA reads TGCAGCGTTGTGGCTAGCGGGAGGAATGAGCAGTTCTTC. Its translation: CSVVASGRNEQFF.